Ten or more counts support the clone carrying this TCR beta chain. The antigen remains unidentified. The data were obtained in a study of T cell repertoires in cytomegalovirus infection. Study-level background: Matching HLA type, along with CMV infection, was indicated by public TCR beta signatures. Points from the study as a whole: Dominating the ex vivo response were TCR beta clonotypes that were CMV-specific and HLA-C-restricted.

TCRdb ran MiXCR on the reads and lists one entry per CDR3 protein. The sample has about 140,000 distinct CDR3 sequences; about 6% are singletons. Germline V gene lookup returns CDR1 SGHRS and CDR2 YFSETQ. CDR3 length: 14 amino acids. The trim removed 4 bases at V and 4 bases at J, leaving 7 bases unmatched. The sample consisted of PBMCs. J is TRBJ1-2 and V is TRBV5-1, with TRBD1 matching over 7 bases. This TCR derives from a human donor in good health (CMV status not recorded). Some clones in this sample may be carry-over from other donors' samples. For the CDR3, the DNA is TGCGCCAGCAGCGCGGGACAGCGGAGCTATGGCTACACCTTC. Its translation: CASSAGQRSYGYTF.